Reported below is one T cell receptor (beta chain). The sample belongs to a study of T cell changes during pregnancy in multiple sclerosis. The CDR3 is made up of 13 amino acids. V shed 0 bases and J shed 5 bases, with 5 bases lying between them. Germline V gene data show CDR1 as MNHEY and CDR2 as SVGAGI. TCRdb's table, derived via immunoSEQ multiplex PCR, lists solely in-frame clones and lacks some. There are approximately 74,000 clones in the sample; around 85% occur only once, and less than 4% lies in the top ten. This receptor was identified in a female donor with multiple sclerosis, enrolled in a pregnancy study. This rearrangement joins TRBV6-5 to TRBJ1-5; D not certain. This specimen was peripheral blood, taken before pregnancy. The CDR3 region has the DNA TGTGCCAGCAGTTACTCGAGTGATCAGCCCCAGCATTTT. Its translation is CASSYSSDQPQHF.